This T cell receptor (beta chain) derives from a study of blood T cell repertoires in COVID-19. Overall study context: The United States, Italy and Spain were the sources of the acute and convalescent COVID-19 samples. T cells, B-cell-depleted T cells, or PBMCs supplied cDNA or gDNA.

Germline-derived CDR1 and CDR2 are GTSNPN and SVGIG (reference sequence). Trimming removed 4 bases from V and 3 bases from J; junction bases left unmatched: 9. This CDR3 has 15 amino acids. Original processing methods: Amplifying reference gene primers gave estimates of nucleated cell counts. Profiling relied on immunoSEQ multiplex PCR, and the TCRdb table lists in-frame clones only, not all of them. The V and J calls and clone size are taken from that table; D and trimming were inferred from the DNA. The sample has roughly 670,000 clones; 70% to 90% are singletons. The sequence came from a woman aged 18-30 years with acute or convalescent COVID-19. The V call is TRBV30, the J call TRBJ2-1, with 7 bases matching TRBD1. Sequenced input: peripheral blood. CDR3 region: CAWTNNWDSYNEQFF. The CDR3 DNA follows: TGTGCCTGGACCAACAACTGGGACAGCTACAATGAGCAGTTCTTC. The full variable domain, in which reference TRBV30 and TRBJ2-1 provide the parts outside the CDR3, is SQTIHQWPATLVQPVGSPLSLECTVEGTSNPNLYWYRQAAGRGLQLLFYSVGIGQISSEVPQNLSASRPQDRQFILSSKKLLLSDSGFYLCAWTNNWDSYNEQFFGPGTRLTVL.